This T cell receptor beta chain comes out of a study of cytomegalovirus exposure and HLA in healthy donors. PCR employed 60 Vbeta and 13 Jbeta primers. Produced via immunoSEQ multiplex PCR; TCRdb's table is partial and in-frame only. The sample carries 200,000 to 250,000 clones, approximately 78% recorded once. CDR3 length: 15 residues. The germline CDR1 and CDR2 sequences are MNHEY and SMNVEV (reference sequence). V was cut by 3 bases and J by 1 base, with 10 bases left in between. Study-wide results and caveats: Productive rates of about 90% or about 30% were seen for most TCR beta V segments in an earlier analysis. Because they were indistinguishable, some V segments, including TRBV6-2 and TRBV6-3, were excluded.

As for this clone: Antigen unknown.

The chain employs TRBV27 and TRBJ2-1; D possibly corresponds to TRBD2 (5 bases). The sample comprised PBMCs. The TCR comes from a male donor in good health and CMV-seronegative. The CDR3 DNA reads TGTGCCAGCAGTTTTTCGGGATTTTCCTACAATGAGCAGTTCTTC. Protein product: CASSFSGFSYNEQFF.